These T cell receptor delta chains were read from a single sample in a study of Vδ1+ human thymocytes. TCRdb reanalysed the multiplex PCR reads via CATT. The sample consists of 45,000 to 75,000 delta-chain clones, over 12% of them appearing once. Sequenced material: Vdelta1+ gamma-delta thymocytes from the thymus. These receptor sequences come from a girl under two years old who had congenital heart surgery. The CDR3 runs from the conserved cysteine through the conserved F or W. The order of the fields is V gene, clone size, J gene, D gene, CDR3 protein, CDR3 DNA. D genes are given only for firm matches. Not all rows give a size; the values are once, few, many and, for expanded clones, a class.

v_gene: TRDV1; abundance: NA; j_gene: TRDJ1; d_gene: NA; CDR3aa: CALGAPSRLLVLPFAAGDTDKLIF; CDR3nt: TGTGCTCTTGGGGCTCCAAGTAGGCTCCTGGTCCTGCCATTCGCAGCTGGGGACACCGATAAACTCATCTTT
v_gene: TRDV1; abundance: NA; j_gene: TRDJ1; d_gene: TRDD3; CDR3aa: CALGEGCLQGDHTDKLIF; CDR3nt: TGTGCTCTTGGAGAAGGGTGTTTACAGGGGGATCACACCGATAAACTCATCTTT
v_gene: TRDV1; abundance: NA; j_gene: TRDJ1; d_gene: NA; CDR3aa: CALGEPVKFLQGTDKLIF; CDR3nt: TGTGCTCTTGGGGAACCCGTGAAATTCCTTCAAGGCACCGATAAACTCATCTTT
v_gene: TRDV1; abundance: NA; j_gene: TRDJ1; d_gene: NA; CDR3aa: CALGETTLPTQLGALTMYTDKLIF; CDR3nt: TGTGCTCTTGGGGAGACCACACTTCCTACTCAACTGGGGGCTCTAACTATGTACACCGATAAACTCATCTTT
v_gene: TRAV29/DV5; abundance: NA; j_gene: TRDJ1; d_gene: TRDD3; CDR3aa: CAASVIRGIGDKLIF; CDR3nt: TGTGCAGCAAGCGTAATTCGGGGGATAGGGGATAAACTCATCTTT
v_gene: TRDV1; abundance: few; j_gene: TRDJ1; d_gene: TRDD3; CDR3aa: CALGEHFPTYTGGPTLYTDKLIF; CDR3nt: TGTGCTCTTGGGGAACATTTCCCGACCTATACTGGGGGACCAACCCTGTACACCGATAAACTCATCTTT
v_gene: TRDV1; abundance: NA; j_gene: TRDJ1; d_gene: NA; CDR3aa: CALGELPFLRRSTGGVRLIF; CDR3nt: TGTGCTCTTGGGGAACTCCCCTTCCTGCGTCGGTCGACTGGGGGTGTGAGGCTCATCTTT
v_gene: TRDV1; abundance: few; j_gene: TRDJ1; d_gene: NA; CDR3aa: CALGEGGVRYTDKLIF; CDR3nt: TGTGCTCTTGGGGAAGGGGGGGTCCGGTACACCGATAAACTCATCTTT
v_gene: TRDV1; abundance: NA; j_gene: TRDJ1; d_gene: TRDD3; CDR3aa: CALGVWPRPGGIPLYTDKRIF; CDR3nt: TGTGCTCTTGGGGTATGGCCTCGCCCTGGAGGGATACCCCTGTACACCGATAAACGCATCTTT
v_gene: TRDV1; abundance: few; j_gene: TRDJ1; d_gene: TRDD3; CDR3aa: CALGNPGLSQGWGILGYTDKLIF; CDR3nt: TGTGCTCTTGGGAACCCCGGGCTTTCCCAAGGCTGGGGGATACTTGGGTACACCGATAAACTCATCTTT
v_gene: TRDV1; abundance: few; j_gene: TRDJ1; d_gene: TRDD3; CDR3aa: CALGNLSPMNWGITHKLIF; CDR3nt: TGTGCTCTTGGGAACCTTTCCCCGATGAACTGGGGGATAACCCATAAACTCATCTTT
v_gene: TRDV1; abundance: NA; j_gene: TRDJ1; d_gene: NA; CDR3aa: CALPEKGLPTTVGDHTDKLIF; CDR3nt: TGTGCTCTCCCAGAAAAGGGCCTTCCTACGACGGTGGGGGATCACACCGATAAACTCATCTTT
v_gene: TRAV29/DV5; abundance: few; j_gene: TRDJ1; d_gene: TRDD3; CDR3aa: CAARFLPTVWPGGYLDKLIF; CDR3nt: TGTGCAGCAAGGTTCCTACCTACCGTTTGGCCTGGGGGATACCTCGATAAACTCATCTTT
v_gene: TRDV1; abundance: few; j_gene: TRDJ1; d_gene: NA; CDR3aa: CALGAPRASGAWVPSYTDKLIF; CDR3nt: TGTGCTCTTGGGGCCCCTAGGGCCTCGGGAGCCTGGGTACCTTCTTACACCGATAAACTCATCTTT
v_gene: TRDV1; abundance: NA; j_gene: TRDJ1; d_gene: TRDD3; CDR3aa: CALGELFLTSVNTGGSTDKLIF; CDR3nt: TGTGCTCTTGGGGAACTGTTCCTAACGTCTGTTAATACTGGGGGATCTACCGATAAACTCATCTTT
v_gene: TRDV1; abundance: few; j_gene: TRDJ1; d_gene: NA; CDR3aa: CALGELRTSGGPDKLIF; CDR3nt: TGTGCTCTTGGGGAACTCAGGACCTCGGGGGGCCCCGATAAACTCATCTTT
v_gene: TRDV1; abundance: few; j_gene: TRDJ1; d_gene: TRDD3; CDR3aa: CALGELFPNWGIQSTDKLIF; CDR3nt: TGTGCTCTTGGGGAACTATTCCCCAACTGGGGGATACAATCCACCGATAAACTCATCTTT
v_gene: TRDV1; abundance: NA; j_gene: TRDJ1; d_gene: NA; CDR3aa: CALGDHFHILTDKLIF; CDR3nt: TGTGCTCTTGGGGACCACTTCCATATACTCACCGATAAACTCATCTTT
v_gene: TRDV1; abundance: few; j_gene: TRDJ1; d_gene: TRDD3; CDR3aa: CALGESVSTLLGDGLADTDKLIF; CDR3nt: TGTGCTCTTGGGGAATCCGTCTCAACTTTACTGGGGGATGGTTTGGCGGACACCGATAAACTCATCTTT
v_gene: TRDV1; abundance: few; j_gene: TRDJ1; d_gene: TRDD3; CDR3aa: CALGELAPSIPGGYTDKLIF; CDR3nt: TGTGCTCTTGGGGAACTAGCCCCTTCCATTCCTGGGGGATACACCGATAAACTCATCTTT
v_gene: TRDV1; abundance: few; j_gene: TRDJ1; d_gene: TRDD3; CDR3aa: CALGEIYFLPGGYCSDKLIF; CDR3nt: TGTGCTCTTGGGGAAATATACTTCCTACCTGGGGGATACTGCTCCGATAAACTCATCTTT
v_gene: TRDV1; abundance: NA; j_gene: TRDJ1; d_gene: TRDD3; CDR3aa: CALGRSGRTGGSKLIF; CDR3nt: TGTGCTCTTGGGAGGTCTGGGCGTACTGGGGGATCTAAACTCATCTTT
v_gene: TRDV2; abundance: NA; j_gene: TRDJ1; d_gene: TRDD3; CDR3aa: CAWWLSFPIYWGIRTDKLIF; CDR3nt: TGTGCCTGGTGGTTATCATTTCCTATCTACTGGGGGATACGCACCGATAAACTCATCTTT
v_gene: TRDV1; abundance: few; j_gene: TRDJ1; d_gene: NA; CDR3aa: CALGERRPRESYTDKLIF; CDR3nt: TGTGCTCTTGGGGAACGCCGCCCCCGTGAATCCTACACCGATAAACTCATCTTT
v_gene: TRDV1; abundance: NA; j_gene: TRDJ1; d_gene: TRDD3; CDR3aa: CALGDTHRTRGYALWYTDKLIF; CDR3nt: TGTGCTCTTGGGGACACGCATCGTACTAGGGGATACGCTCTCTGGTACACCGATAAACTCATCTTT
v_gene: TRDV1; abundance: NA; j_gene: TRDJ1; d_gene: TRDD3; CDR3aa: CALGELPGWGYTLSYTDKLIF; CDR3nt: TGTGCTCTTGGGGAACTACCTGGCTGGGGATACACTCTGTCTTACACCGATAAACTCATCTTT
v_gene: TRDV1; abundance: few; j_gene: TRDJ1; d_gene: TRDD3; CDR3aa: CALGELKGDTDKLIF; CDR3nt: TGTGCTCTTGGGGAACTTAAGGGGGATACCGATAAACTCATCTTT
v_gene: TRDV1; abundance: NA; j_gene: TRDJ1; d_gene: NA; CDR3aa: CALGATLDYTDKLIF; CDR3nt: TGTGCTCTTGGGGCGACCCTCGACTACACCGATAAACTCATCTTT
v_gene: TRDV1; abundance: NA; j_gene: TRDJ1; d_gene: NA; CDR3aa: CALGEPVRVRERENTDKLIF; CDR3nt: TGTGCTCTTGGGGAACCCGTTCGGGTTAGAGAGAGGGAAAACACCGATAAACTCATCTTT
v_gene: TRDV1; abundance: NA; j_gene: TRDJ1; d_gene: TRDD3; CDR3aa: CALGELMPTFTGGYTDKLIF; CDR3nt: TGTGCTCTTGGGGAACTTATGCCCACCTTTACTGGGGGATACACCGATAAACTCATCTTT
v_gene: TRDV1; abundance: few; j_gene: TRDJ1; d_gene: TRDD3; CDR3aa: CALGELRIRGIRQTDKLIF; CDR3nt: TGTGCTCTTGGGGAACTTCGTATCCGGGGGATACGCCAGACCGATAAACTCATCTTT
v_gene: TRDV1; abundance: NA; j_gene: TRDJ1; d_gene: TRDD3; CDR3aa: CALGETTLLGDTVYTDKLIF; CDR3nt: TGTGCTCTTGGAGAGACTACCCTACTGGGGGATACGGTTTACACCGATAAACTCATCTTT
v_gene: TRDV1; abundance: few; j_gene: TRDJ1; d_gene: NA; CDR3aa: CALGDRGELIF; CDR3nt: TGTGCTCTTGGGGACCGGGGGGAACTCATCTTT
v_gene: TRDV1; abundance: NA; j_gene: TRDJ1; d_gene: NA; CDR3aa: CALGGLLRGFSKLIF; CDR3nt: TGTGCTCTTGGGGGACTACTCCGCGGCTTCTCAAAACTCATCTTT
v_gene: TRDV1; abundance: few; j_gene: TRDJ1; d_gene: TRDD3; CDR3aa: CALGEILGDPTDKLIF; CDR3nt: TGTGCTCTTGGGGAAATACTGGGGGACCCCACCGATAAACTCATCTTT
v_gene: TRDV1; abundance: NA; j_gene: TRDJ1; d_gene: NA; CDR3aa: CALGEPPSSGRRTPYTDKLIF; CDR3nt: TGTGCTCTTGGGGAACCTCCGTCGTCGGGCCGGAGGACCCCGTACACCGATAAACTCATCTTT
v_gene: TRDV1; abundance: few; j_gene: TRDJ1; d_gene: TRDD3; CDR3aa: CALGELRLPGWGILGVSDKLIF; CDR3nt: TGTGCTCTTGGGGAACTAAGGCTCCCTGGCTGGGGGATACTAGGTGTCTCCGATAAACTCATCTTT
v_gene: TRDV1; abundance: NA; j_gene: TRDJ1; d_gene: TRDD2; CDR3aa: CALGELKALPTLLEYNQADKLIF; CDR3nt: TGTGCTCTTGGGGAACTTAAGGCACTTCCTACGTTGCTTGAGTATAACCAGGCCGATAAACTCATCTTT
v_gene: TRDV1; abundance: NA; j_gene: TRDJ1; d_gene: TRDD3; CDR3aa: CALGELRSKRTGGYSDTDKLIF; CDR3nt: TGTGCTCTTGGGGAACTTCGAAGTAAGCGTACTGGGGGATACTCGGACACCGATAAACTCATCTTT
v_gene: TRDV1; abundance: NA; j_gene: TRDJ1; d_gene: TRDD3; CDR3aa: CALGASLLGDNTDKLIF; CDR3nt: TGTGCTCTTGGGGCCTCCCTACTGGGGGATAACACCGATAAACTCATCTTT
v_gene: TRDV1; abundance: few; j_gene: TRDJ1; d_gene: TRDD3; CDR3aa: CALGETKFPDWGTPPYTDKLIF; CDR3nt: TGTGCTCTTGGGGAAACGAAGTTTCCCGACTGGGGGACCCCCCCGTACACCGATAAACTCATCTTT
v_gene: TRDV1; abundance: NA; j_gene: TRDJ1; d_gene: TRDD3; CDR3aa: CALGELGGGYADKLIF; CDR3nt: TGTGCTCTTGGGGAACTAGGAGGGGGATACGCCGATAAACTCATCTTT
v_gene: TRDV1; abundance: few; j_gene: TRDJ1; d_gene: TRDD3; CDR3aa: CALGDGLLRAYWGIRDSQDKLIF; CDR3nt: TGTGCTCTTGGGGACGGCCTTCTGAGGGCTTACTGGGGGATACGCGATTCTCAAGATAAACTCATCTTT
v_gene: TRDV1; abundance: few; j_gene: TRDJ1; d_gene: TRDD3; CDR3aa: CALGEISRTGDNSCDPGKLIF; CDR3nt: TGTGCTCTTGGGGAAATCTCCCGTACTGGGGACAATTCTTGCGATCCCGGTAAACTCATCTTT
v_gene: TRDV1; abundance: few; j_gene: TRDJ1; d_gene: NA; CDR3aa: CALGERQKKPNLATDKLIF; CDR3nt: TGTGCTCTTGGGGAACGACAGAAAAAGCCCAACTTAGCAACCGATAAACTCATCTTT
v_gene: TRDV1; abundance: NA; j_gene: TRDJ1; d_gene: TRDD3; CDR3aa: CALGENWGIHQTDKLIF; CDR3nt: TGTGCTCTTGGGGAAAACTGGGGGATACATCAGACCGATAAACTCATCTTT
v_gene: TRDV2; abundance: few; j_gene: TRDJ1; d_gene: TRDD3; CDR3aa: CACPYWGSLMYTDKLIF; CDR3nt: TGTGCCTGTCCTTACTGGGGGTCGTTGATGTACACCGATAAGCTCATCTTT